The clone carrying this T cell receptor (beta chain) has only one observation. Germline V gene lookup returns CDR1 MNHNY and CDR2 SVGAGI (reference sequence). This CDR3 has 13 amino acids. Trimming stripped 9 bases from V and 1 base from J, with 11 bases between. The sample is drawn from a study of cytotoxic CD8 clonotypes in ibrutinib-treated CLL. The table came from immunoSEQ multiplex PCR; TCRdb's copy has only in-frame clones and leaves some out. The sample lists roughly 150,000 clones; approximately 80% were seen once. Material: PBMCs, obtained after 24 months of ibrutinib treatment. The source is a human donor with chronic lymphocytic leukemia. This rearrangement joins TRBV6-6 to TRBJ2-3; perhaps TRBD2 as D (6 bases). The CDR3 protein is CARLSGGTDTQYF. CDR3 in DNA: TGTGCCAGACTGTCGGGGGGCACAGATACGCAGTATTTT.